A single sample gave rise to the 12 T cell receptor beta chains below, sequenced in a study of Graves' ophthalmopathy and Graves' hyperthyroidism. The TCR beta CDR3 regions underwent amplification from RNA transcripts. Scientists carried out first-round RT-PCR using HTBI primers and then a second-round multiplex PCR. Each CDR3 protein gets one entry after TCRdb re-called the multiplex PCR reads with MiXCR. In the table there are around 1,000,000 distinct CDR3 sequences, less than 45% of which are singletons. The specimen was peripheral blood or thyroid tissue (not recorded which). Receptors were obtained from an adult man with Graves' hyperthyroidism.

This clonotype was seen more than once but under ten times. The chain uses TRBV10-2 and TRBJ2-5, with 10 bases fitting TRBD2. CDR1 and CDR2 (germline): WSHSY, SAAADI. The CDR3 consists of 17 residues. V lost 4 bases, J lost 1 base, and 9 bases stayed unmatched. The CDR3 region is CASSAGLAGVGQETQYF. CDR3 DNA: TGCGCCAGCAGTGCCGGGCTAGCGGGGGTTGGCCAAGAGACCCAGTACTTC.

Only a few counts were recorded for this clonotype. The germline gene is not matched at one end of the junction; a read error may be the cause. The genes are TRBV7-2 and TRBJ1-2; D perhaps matches TRBD1 (5 bases). Per the germline V gene, CDR1 is SGHTA and CDR2 is FQGNSA. This CDR3 region has 16 residues. CDR3 sequence reads: CASSQDGDVGYYGYTF. CDR3 nucleotides: TGCGCCAGCAGCCAAGATGGGGACGTGGGGTATTATGGCTACACCTTC.

The chain couples TRBV7-9 to TRBJ1-5, with D possibly being TRBD1 (6 bases). Germline-derived CDR1 and CDR2 are SEHNR and FQNEAQ (reference sequence). V gave up 6 bases and J gave up 3 bases, with 12 bases separating them. The CDR3 covers 14 residues. CDR3 sequence (DNA): TGTGCCAGCAGTACCACAGGGCTCAATCAGCCCCAGCATTTT. Its translation is CASSTTGLNQPQHF.

This clonotype was counted many times. The CDR3 DNA follows: TGTGCCAGCAGCTTATCGTTGGAGACCCAGTACTTC. Amino acids: CASSLSLETQYF. The chain couples TRBV7-2 to TRBJ2-5; no reliable D call. V was trimmed by 2 bases and J by 5 bases, leaving 6 bases between them. The CDR3 extends over 12 amino acids. Germline V CDR1 and CDR2: SGHTA, FQGNSA.

V is TRBV5-5 and J is TRBJ1-6; D is ambiguous. The germline V and J ends were trimmed by 4 bases and 13 bases, with 21 bases remaining between them. Germline V gene sequence: CDR1 SGHKS, CDR2 YYEKEE (reference sequence). The CDR3 has 15 residues. Written as DNA, the CDR3 is TGTGCCAGCAGCGCAGGTGGTGACGGTTTGGTTCCCCTCCACTTT. It encodes CASSAGGDGLVPLHF.

The genes are TRBV7-9 and TRBJ2-7; TRBD1 matches at 9 bases. The CDR3 runs to 15 residues. The ends lost 3 bases at V and 6 bases at J; junction bases unmatched: 9. Germline values: CDR1 SEHNR, CDR2 FQNEAQ (reference sequence). CDR3 sequence reads: CASSLKGGQGGEQYF. The DNA for the CDR3 is TGTGCCAGCAGCTTGAAGGGGGGACAGGGCGGCGAGCAGTACTTC.

The rearrangement joins TRBV10-3 to TRBJ1-2; 8 bases match TRBD1. This CDR3 has 18 residues. J lost 0 bases, V lost 3 bases, and 12 bases had no gene match. The germline gives CDR1 ENHRY, CDR2 SYGVKD. The CDR3 DNA reads TGTGCCATCAGTGATGGGCAGGGGGCCACTGAAGCTAACTATGGCTACACCTTC. Amino acids: CAISDGQGATEANYGYTF.

This clonotype was seen at least ten times. The V gene is TRBV12-3 or TRBV12-4, the J gene TRBJ2-5; 9 positions agree with TRBD1. With V trimmed by 7 bases and J by 5 bases, 8 bases remained unmatched. This CDR3 region has 14 residues. CDR3 sequence: CASNQQGAWETQYF. The CDR3 DNA reads as TGTGCCAGCAATCAACAGGGGGCCTGGGAGACCCAGTACTTC.

This clonotype came up a few times. The chain combines TRBV20-1 with TRBJ1-6; 10 bases map to TRBD1. J lost 8 bases, V lost 2 bases, and 3 bases had no gene match. The CDR3 spans 14 residues. The germline V gene encodes CDR1 DFQATT and CDR2 SNEGSKA (reference sequence). The CDR3 nucleotides read TGCAGTGCTAGAAAGACAGGGGGCTATTCACCCCTCCACTTT. Protein: CSARKTGGYSPLHF.

The genes are TRBV19 and TRBJ2-7; D is undetermined. Trimming took off 4 bases at V and 0 bases at J, with 13 bases between the two ends. The CDR3 is 15 residues long. Per the germline V gene, CDR1 is LNHDA and CDR2 is SQIVND (reference sequence). CDR3 coding DNA: TGTGCCAGTAGTACTGACAAATGGACCTCCTACGAGCAGTACTTC. It encodes CASSTDKWTSYEQYF. Full variable domain (remainder filled in from reference TRBV19 and TRBJ2-7): DGGITQSPKYLFRKEGQNVTLSCEQNLNHDAMYWYRQDPGQGLRLIYYSQIVNDFQKGDIAEGYSVSREKKESFPLTVTSAQKNPTAFYLCASSTDKWTSYEQYFGPGTRLTVT.

At least ten counts were recorded for this clonotype. V usage is TRBV12-3 or TRBV12-4 and J usage is TRBJ1-2; a weak D match, TRBD1 (6 bases). V was cut by 5 bases and J by 8 bases, with 18 bases left in between. The CDR3 contains 14 residues. This CDR3 reads CASSSTRGAVGYTF. CDR3 in DNA: TGTGCCAGCAGTAGTACTCGGGGGGCGGTCGGCTACACCTTC.

This clonotype was recorded many times. This sequence joins TRBV25-1 and TRBJ2-2; tentatively, D is TRBD2 (6 bases). Trimming shortened V by 8 bases and J by 5 bases, and 21 bases separated the two germline ends. Germline V gives CDR1 MGHDK, CDR2 SYGVNS. CDR3 length: 16 residues. CDR3 sequence reads: CASSPRGMGWTGELFF. CDR3 nucleotides: TGTGCCAGCTCTCCTCGGGGGATGGGTTGGACCGGGGAGCTGTTTTTT.